This TCR beta chain is from a study of blood T cells in healthy people across ages. General study results and limits: It was the long-lived donors that had more naive CD4+ cells and higher diversity than aged donors. TCR beta diversity tracked closely with naive T cell percentage.

The study isolated at least 6.5 million PBMCs from each sample. CDR1 and CDR2 from the germline V gene are KGHDR and SFDVKD. The V end lost 3 bases, the J end lost 5 bases, and 14 bases lay between the germline ends. The CDR3 runs to 15 residues. Primers used in a second PCR of about 7 to 12 cycles were a sample-barcoded 5' primer and a J-beta primer mix. Every cDNA was tagged by a template-switch adaptor with 12 random nucleotides. TCRdb processed the 5' RACE reads anew with MiXCR; each CDR3 protein has one entry. The table lists more than 1,400,000 distinct CDR3 sequences, around 42% of them singletons, with 7% to 9.5% in the top ten. This clonotype occurred a few times. The antigen remains undetermined.

V and J are TRBV24-1 and TRBJ2-3; TRBD1 is a possible D gene (6 bases). The source is a woman aged 18 to 35 in good health. Sequencing input: blood. The CDR3 reads CATSDPTGPGDTQYF. CDR3 sequence (DNA): TGTGCCACCAGTGATCCGACAGGCCCGGGAGATACGCAGTATTTT.